This TCR beta chain was sequenced for a study of T cell responses to AZD1222 COVID-19 vaccine. Study-wide results and caveats: There were mostly white British donors and more females than males, and clonal diversity was possibly underestimated.

The protocol was immunoSEQ multiplex PCR, while the TCRdb copy is restricted to in-frame clones and leaves out a portion. This table holds roughly 200,000 clones, about 90% found once. Note on this clone: Its target is unknown.

The CDR3 has 15 amino acids. The germline gives CDR1 SNHLY, CDR2 FYNNEI. Trimming removed 4 bases from V and 5 bases from J; junction bases left unmatched: 7. Sequenced here: peripheral blood, sampled on day 0 of AZD1222 vaccination. The TCR sequence derives from an adult in good health. The V call is TRBV2, the J call TRBJ2-1, with TRBD1 matching 8 bases. CDR3 sequence reads: CASSVGQAINNEQFF. As DNA, the CDR3 is TGTGCCAGCAGTGTGGGACAGGCCATTAACAATGAGCAGTTCTTC.